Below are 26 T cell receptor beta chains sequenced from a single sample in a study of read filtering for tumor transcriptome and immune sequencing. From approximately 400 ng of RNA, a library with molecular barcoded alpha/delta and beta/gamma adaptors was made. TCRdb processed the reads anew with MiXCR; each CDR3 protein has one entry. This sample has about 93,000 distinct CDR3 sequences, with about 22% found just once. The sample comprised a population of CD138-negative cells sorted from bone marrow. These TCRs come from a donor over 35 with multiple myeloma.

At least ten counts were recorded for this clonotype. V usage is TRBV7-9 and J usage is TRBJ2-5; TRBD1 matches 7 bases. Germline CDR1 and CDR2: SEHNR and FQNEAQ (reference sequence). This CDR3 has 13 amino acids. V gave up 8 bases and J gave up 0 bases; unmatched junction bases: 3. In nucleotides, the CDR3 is TGTGCCAGCCGGGACAGCGACCAAGAGACCCAGTACTTC. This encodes CASRDSDQETQYF. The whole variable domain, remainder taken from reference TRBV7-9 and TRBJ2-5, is DTGVSQNPRHKITKRGQNVTFRCDPISEHNRLYWYRQTLGQGPEFLTYFQNEAQLEKSRLLSDRFSAERPKGSFSTLEIQRTEQGDSAMYLCASRDSDQETQYFGPGTRLLVL.

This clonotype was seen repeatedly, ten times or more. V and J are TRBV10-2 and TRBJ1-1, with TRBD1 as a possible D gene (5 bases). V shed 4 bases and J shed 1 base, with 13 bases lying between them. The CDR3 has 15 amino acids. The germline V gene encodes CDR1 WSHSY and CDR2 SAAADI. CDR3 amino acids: CASSGPGTPNTEAFF. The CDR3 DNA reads TGCGCCAGCAGTGGTCCCGGGACGCCGAACACTGAAGCTTTCTTT.

The CDR3 nucleotides read TGTGCCAGCATCCCGACAGGGATCTACGAGCAGTACTTC. Protein sequence: CASIPTGIYEQYF. The V call is TRBV28, the J call TRBJ2-7; 7 nucleotides agree with TRBD1. The J segment lost 3 bases and the V segment lost 7 bases, leaving 6 bases of the junction unmatched. In germline, CDR1 is MDHEN, CDR2 SYDVKM. The length of the CDR3 is 13 residues.

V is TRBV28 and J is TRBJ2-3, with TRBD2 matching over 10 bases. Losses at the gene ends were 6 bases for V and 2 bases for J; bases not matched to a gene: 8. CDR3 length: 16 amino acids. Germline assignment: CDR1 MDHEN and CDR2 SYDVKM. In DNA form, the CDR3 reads TGTGCCAGCAGGCCCGAAGGACTAGCGGACACAGATACGCAGTATTTT. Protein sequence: CASRPEGLADTDTQYF.

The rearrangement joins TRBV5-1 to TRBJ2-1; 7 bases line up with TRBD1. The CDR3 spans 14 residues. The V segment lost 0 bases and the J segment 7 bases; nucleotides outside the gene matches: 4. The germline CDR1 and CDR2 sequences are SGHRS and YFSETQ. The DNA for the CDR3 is TGCGCCAGCAGCTTGGGGACAGGCGAAAATGAGCAGTTCTTC. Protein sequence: CASSLGTGENEQFF.

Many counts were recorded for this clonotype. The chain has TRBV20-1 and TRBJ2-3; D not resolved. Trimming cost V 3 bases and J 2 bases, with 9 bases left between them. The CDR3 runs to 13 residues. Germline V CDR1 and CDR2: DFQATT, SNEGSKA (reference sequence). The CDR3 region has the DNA TGCAGTGCTAGGGAGCAAAACACAGATACGCAGTATTTT. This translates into CSAREQNTDTQYF.

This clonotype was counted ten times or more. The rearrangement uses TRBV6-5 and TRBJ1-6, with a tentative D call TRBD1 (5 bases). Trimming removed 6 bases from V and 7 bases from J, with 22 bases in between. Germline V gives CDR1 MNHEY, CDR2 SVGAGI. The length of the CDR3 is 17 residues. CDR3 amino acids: CASSPGPRLWGNSPLHF. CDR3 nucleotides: TGTGCCAGCAGCCCCGGGCCGCGCCTGTGGGGGAATTCACCCCTCCACTTT.

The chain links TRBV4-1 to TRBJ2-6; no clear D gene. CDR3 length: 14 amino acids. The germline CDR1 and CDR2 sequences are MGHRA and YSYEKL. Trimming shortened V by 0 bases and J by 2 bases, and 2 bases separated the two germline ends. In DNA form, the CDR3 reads TGCGCCAGCAGCCAAGAGACTGGGGCCAACGTCCTGACTTTC. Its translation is CASSQETGANVLTF.

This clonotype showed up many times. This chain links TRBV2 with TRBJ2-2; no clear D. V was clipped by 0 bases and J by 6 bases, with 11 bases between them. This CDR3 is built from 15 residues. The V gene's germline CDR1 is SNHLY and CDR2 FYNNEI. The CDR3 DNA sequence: TGTGCCAGCAGTGAAGCTTTAGGATCCTCCGGGGAGCTGTTTTTT. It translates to CASSEALGSSGELFF.

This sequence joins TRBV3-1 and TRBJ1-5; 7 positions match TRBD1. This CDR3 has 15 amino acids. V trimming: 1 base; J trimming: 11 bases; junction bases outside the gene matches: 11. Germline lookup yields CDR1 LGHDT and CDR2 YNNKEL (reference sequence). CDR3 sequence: CASSQGTGLFPTQHF. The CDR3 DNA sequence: TGTGCCAGCAGCCAAGGGACAGGTCTTTTCCCAACCCAGCATTTT.

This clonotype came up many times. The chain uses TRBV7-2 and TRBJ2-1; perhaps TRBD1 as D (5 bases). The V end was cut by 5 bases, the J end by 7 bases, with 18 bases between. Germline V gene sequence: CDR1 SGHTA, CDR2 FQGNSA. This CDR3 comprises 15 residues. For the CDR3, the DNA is TGTGCCAGCAGCACATTGGGGCAAAGCTGGAATGAGCAGTTCTTC. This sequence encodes CASSTLGQSWNEQFF.

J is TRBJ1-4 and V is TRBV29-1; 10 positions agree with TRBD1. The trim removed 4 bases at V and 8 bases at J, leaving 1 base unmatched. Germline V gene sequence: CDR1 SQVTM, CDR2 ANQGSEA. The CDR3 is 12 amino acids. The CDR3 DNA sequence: TGCAGCGTTGGGGACAGGGGAGAAAAACTGTTTTTT. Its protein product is CSVGDRGEKLFF. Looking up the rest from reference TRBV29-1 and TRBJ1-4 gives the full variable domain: SAVISQKPSRDICQRGTSLTIQCQVDSQVTMMFWYRQQPGQSLTLIATANQGSEATYESGFVIDKFPISRPNLTFSTLTVSNMSPEDSSIYLCSVGDRGEKLFFGSGTQLSVL.

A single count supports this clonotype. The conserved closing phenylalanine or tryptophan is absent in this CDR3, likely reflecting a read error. The CDR3, as DNA: TGTGCCAGCAGCGTAGGAGGGACGCACAATGAGCAGTTCTTA. Translation gives CASSVGGTHNEQFL. The rearrangement joins TRBV9 to TRBJ2-1; perhaps D is TRBD1 or TRBD2 (5 bases each). There are 14 residues in the CDR3. Germline V gene lookup returns CDR1 SGDLS and CDR2 YYNGEE. Trimming left V 0 bases short and J 5 bases short, with 9 bases between.

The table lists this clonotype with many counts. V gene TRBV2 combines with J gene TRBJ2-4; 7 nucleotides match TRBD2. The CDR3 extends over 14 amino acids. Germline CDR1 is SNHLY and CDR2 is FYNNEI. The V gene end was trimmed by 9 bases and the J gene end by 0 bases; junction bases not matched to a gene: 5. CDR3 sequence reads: CASQGGEAKNIQYF. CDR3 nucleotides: TGTGCCAGTCAGGGAGGGGAAGCCAAAAACATTCAGTACTTC.

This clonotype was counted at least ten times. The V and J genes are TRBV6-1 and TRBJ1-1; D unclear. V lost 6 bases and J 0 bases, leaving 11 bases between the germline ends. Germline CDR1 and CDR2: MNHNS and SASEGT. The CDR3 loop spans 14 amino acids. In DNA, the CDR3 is TGTGCCAGCAGGGATGACGTCATGAACACTGAAGCTTTCTTT. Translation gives CASRDDVMNTEAFF.

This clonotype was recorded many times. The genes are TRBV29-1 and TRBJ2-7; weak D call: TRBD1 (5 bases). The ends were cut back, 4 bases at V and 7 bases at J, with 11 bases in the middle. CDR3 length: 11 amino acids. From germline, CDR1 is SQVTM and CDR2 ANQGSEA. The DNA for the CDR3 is TGCAGCGTTGGGCAGGGATGGGAGCAGTACTTC. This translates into CSVGQGWEQYF.

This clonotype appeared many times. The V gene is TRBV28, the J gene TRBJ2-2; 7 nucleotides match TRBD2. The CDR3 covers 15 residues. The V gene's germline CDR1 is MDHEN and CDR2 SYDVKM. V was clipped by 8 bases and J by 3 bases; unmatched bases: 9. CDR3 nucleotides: TGTGCCAGCCACCCACGGGGGGACTACACCGGGGAGCTGTTTTTT. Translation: CASHPRGDYTGELFF. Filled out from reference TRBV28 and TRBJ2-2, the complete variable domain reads DVKVTQSSRYLVKRTGEKVFLECVQDMDHENMFWYRQDPGLGLRLIYFSYDVKMKEKGDIPEGYSVSREKKERFSLILESASTNQTSMYLCASHPRGDYTGELFFGEGSRLTVL.

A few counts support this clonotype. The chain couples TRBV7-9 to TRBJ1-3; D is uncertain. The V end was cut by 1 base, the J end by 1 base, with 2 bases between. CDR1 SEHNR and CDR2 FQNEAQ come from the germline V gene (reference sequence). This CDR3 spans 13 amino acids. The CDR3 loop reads CASSLGSGNTIYF. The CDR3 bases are TGTGCCAGCAGCTTAGGGTCTGGAAACACCATATATTTT.

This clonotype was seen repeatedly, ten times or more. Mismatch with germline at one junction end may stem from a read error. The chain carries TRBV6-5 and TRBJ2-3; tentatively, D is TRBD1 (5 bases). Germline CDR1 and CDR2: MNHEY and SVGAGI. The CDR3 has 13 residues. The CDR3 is CASSYVTGDAQYF. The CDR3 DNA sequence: TGTGCCAGCAGTTACGTCACAGGAGATGCGCAGTATTTT.

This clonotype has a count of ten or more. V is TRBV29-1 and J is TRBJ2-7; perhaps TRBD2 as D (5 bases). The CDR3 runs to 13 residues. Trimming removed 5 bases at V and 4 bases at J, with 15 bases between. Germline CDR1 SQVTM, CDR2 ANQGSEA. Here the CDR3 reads CSVWFGGVYEQYF. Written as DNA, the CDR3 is TGCAGCGTTTGGTTTGGAGGAGTTTACGAGCAGTACTTC.

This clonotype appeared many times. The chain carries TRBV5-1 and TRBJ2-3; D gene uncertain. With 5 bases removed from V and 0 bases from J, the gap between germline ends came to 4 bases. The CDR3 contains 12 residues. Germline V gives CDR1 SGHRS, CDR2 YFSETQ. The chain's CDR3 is CASRISTDTQYF. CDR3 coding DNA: TGCGCCAGCAGGATTAGCACAGATACGCAGTATTTT. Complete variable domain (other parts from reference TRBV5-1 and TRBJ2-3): KAGVTQTPRYLIKTRGQQVTLSCSPISGHRSVSWYQQTPGQGLQFLFEYFSETQRNKGNFPGRFSGRQFSNSRSEMNVSTLELGDSALYLCASRISTDTQYFGPGTRLTVL.

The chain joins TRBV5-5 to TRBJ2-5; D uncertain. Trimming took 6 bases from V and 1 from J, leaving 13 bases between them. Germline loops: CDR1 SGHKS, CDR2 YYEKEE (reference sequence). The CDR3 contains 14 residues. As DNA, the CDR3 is TGTGCCAGCACCCCCGCACTCGCCCAAGAGACCCAGTACTTC. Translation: CASTPALAQETQYF. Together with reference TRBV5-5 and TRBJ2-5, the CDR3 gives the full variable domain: DAGVTQSPTHLIKTRGQQVTLRCSPISGHKSVSWYQQVLGQGPQFIFQYYEKEERGRGNFPDRFSARQFPNYSSELNVNALLLGDSALYLCASTPALAQETQYFGPGTRLLVL.

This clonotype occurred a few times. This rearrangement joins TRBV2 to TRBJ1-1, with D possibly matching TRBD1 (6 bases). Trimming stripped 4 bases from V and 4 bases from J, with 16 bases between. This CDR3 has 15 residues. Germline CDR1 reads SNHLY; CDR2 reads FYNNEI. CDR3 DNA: TGTGCCAGCAGTGTAAAGGGCGGGGGCGGCACTGAAGCTTTCTTT. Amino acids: CASSVKGGGGTEAFF.

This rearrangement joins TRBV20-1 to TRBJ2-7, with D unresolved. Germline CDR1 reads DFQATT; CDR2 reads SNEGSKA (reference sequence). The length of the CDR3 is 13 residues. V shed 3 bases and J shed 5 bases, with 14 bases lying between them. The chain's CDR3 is CSASREFGDEQYF. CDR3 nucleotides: TGCAGTGCTAGCAGAGAATTTGGGGACGAGCAGTACTTC.

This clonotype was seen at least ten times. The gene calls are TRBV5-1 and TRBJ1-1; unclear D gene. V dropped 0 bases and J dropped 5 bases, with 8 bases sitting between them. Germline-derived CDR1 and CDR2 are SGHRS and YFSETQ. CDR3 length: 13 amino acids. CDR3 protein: CASSLAAMTEAFF. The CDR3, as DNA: TGCGCCAGCAGCTTGGCCGCTATGACTGAAGCTTTCTTT.

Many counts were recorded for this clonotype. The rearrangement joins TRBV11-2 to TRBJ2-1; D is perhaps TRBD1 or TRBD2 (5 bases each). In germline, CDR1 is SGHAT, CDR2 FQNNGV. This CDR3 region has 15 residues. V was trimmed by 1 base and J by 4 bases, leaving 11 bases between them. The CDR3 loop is CASSLGSGAYNEQFF. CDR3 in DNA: TGTGCCAGCAGCTTAGGGTCCGGGGCTTACAATGAGCAGTTCTTC.